The next 30 T cell receptor beta chains were all read from a single sample in a study of a mutant IDH1 vaccine in newly diagnosed glioma. The data were produced by immunoSEQ multiplex PCR, yet TCRdb's version contains in-frame clones alone and is incomplete. This table holds about 50,000 clones, 76% found once. Their antigens are not known. Time point defined: week 35, safety follow-up. What each vaccine dose contained was 300 ug of mutant IDH1 20-mer peptide, accompanied by topical imiquimod. The source material was PBMCs, sampled from a glioma patient whose treatment included an IDH1 peptide vaccine. The receptors stem from a man aged 40-49 years with glioma.

The V gene is TRBV6-4, the J gene TRBJ1-2; D unresolved. The V end lost 3 bases, the J end lost 7 bases, and 15 bases lay between the germline ends. There are 14 residues in the CDR3. Germline CDR1 is MRHNA and CDR2 is SNTAGT. CDR3 in DNA: TGTGCCAGCAGTGAACTGGGAGGAACGGGTGGCTACACCTTC. This gives the protein CASSELGGTGGYTF.

The sample holds one count of this clone. This sequence joins TRBV19 and TRBJ2-3; D is ambiguous. The length of the CDR3 is 13 residues. Germline-derived CDR1 and CDR2 are LNHDA and SQIVND (reference sequence). V was pared by 7 bases and J by 1 base, with 9 bases between. CDR3 amino acids: CASTPDRTDTQYF. The DNA of the CDR3 is TGTGCCAGTACCCCCGACCGCACAGATACGCAGTATTTT.

This clone was found once. The rearrangement links TRBV11-3 to TRBJ2-5, with 16 bases matching TRBD2. V lost 5 bases to trimming and J lost 1 base; unmatched junction nucleotides: 4. Germline CDR1 is SGHNT and CDR2 is YENEEA. The length of the CDR3 is 17 residues. The CDR3 reads CASSMGLAGGPQETQYF. The CDR3 DNA follows: TGTGCCAGCAGCATGGGACTAGCGGGAGGGCCCCAAGAGACCCAGTACTTC.

J is TRBJ1-5 and V is TRBV18, with TRBD1 as a possible D gene (6 bases). CDR1 and CDR2 from the germline V gene are KGHSH and LQKENI. The V and J ends lost 6 bases and 7 bases respectively, with 19 bases between them. The CDR3 totals 15 residues. For the CDR3, the DNA is TGTGCCAGCTCCCAGCAGGGACACGTCAGCCAGCCCCAGCATTTT. Protein sequence: CASSQQGHVSQPQHF.

The CDR3 nucleotides are TGTGCCAGTCGGGACAGGAGCTCCTACGAGCAGTACGTC. Amino acid sequence: CASRDRSSYEQYV. The chain combines TRBV19 with TRBJ2-7; 8 nucleotides align to TRBD1. The CDR3 length is 13 residues. CDR1 is LNHDA and CDR2 is SQIVND in the germline V gene (reference sequence). V dropped 8 bases and J dropped 0; count of bases not matched to a gene: 3.

The chain links TRBV11-3 to TRBJ1-4; a weak D match, TRBD1 (5 bases). CDR1 SGHNT and CDR2 YENEEA come from the germline V gene. The CDR3 totals 13 residues. V lost 5 bases to trimming and J lost 8 bases, with 12 bases between them. CDR3 loop: CASSPAGGEKLFF. The DNA of the CDR3 is TGTGCCAGCAGCCCCGCTGGGGGAGAAAAACTGTTTTTT.

V and J are TRBV28 and TRBJ2-3; D not resolved. Per the germline V gene, CDR1 is MDHEN and CDR2 is SYDVKM. The CDR3 loop spans 14 amino acids. Trimming stripped 3 bases from V and 5 bases from J, with 12 bases between. The CDR3 spells CASSFESGEDTQYF. CDR3 sequence (DNA): TGTGCCAGCAGTTTCGAGAGTGGGGAAGATACGCAGTATTTT. The complete variable domain, with remaining parts taken from reference TRBV28 and TRBJ2-3, reads DVKVTQSSRYLVKRTGEKVFLECVQDMDHENMFWYRQDPGLGLRLIYFSYDVKMKEKGDIPEGYSVSREKKERFSLILESASTNQTSMYLCASSFESGEDTQYFGPGTRLTVL.

The genes are TRBV28 and TRBJ1-2; 7 nucleotides agree with TRBD1. The CDR3 is made up of 12 amino acids. Germline V lookup: CDR1 MDHEN, CDR2 SYDVKM. V was pared by 10 bases and J by 5 bases, with 7 bases of the junction left unmatched. The CDR3 protein is CATRDSVYGYTF. The CDR3, as DNA: TGTGCCACCCGGGACAGTGTGTATGGCTACACCTTC.

The chain recombines TRBV7-6 with TRBJ1-1; TRBD1 aligns across 10 bases. The V segment lost 5 bases and the J segment 12 bases; nucleotides outside the gene matches: 12. The CDR3 contains 14 residues. The germline CDR1 and CDR2 sequences are SGHVS and FNYEAQ. The CDR3 spells CASSDIRGQGRTFF. CDR3 DNA sequence: TGTGCCAGCAGCGATATCAGGGGACAGGGGAGAACTTTCTTT.

This clone appeared a single time. The chain recombines TRBV5-4 with TRBJ2-5; 8 bases map to TRBD2. CDR1 is SGHNT and CDR2 is YYREEE in the germline V gene (reference sequence). After removal of 4 bases from V and 1 base from J, the junction contained 3 bases not matched to a gene. The CDR3 length is 14 residues. The CDR3 sequence is CASSTGTSQETQYF. The CDR3, as DNA: TGTGCCAGCAGCACCGGGACTAGCCAAGAGACCCAGTACTTC. Filled out from reference TRBV5-4 and TRBJ2-5, the complete variable domain reads ETGVTQSPTHLIKTRGQQVTLRCSSQSGHNTVSWYQQALGQGPQFIFQYYREEENGRGNFPPRFSGLQFPNYSSELNVNALELDDSALYLCASSTGTSQETQYFGPGTRLLVL.

The chain recombines TRBV7-2 with TRBJ2-2; D not resolved. The germline CDR1 and CDR2 sequences are SGHTA and FQGNSA. Trimming stripped 5 bases from V and 0 bases from J, with 10 bases between. The CDR3 consists of 15 residues. CDR3 DNA sequence: TGTGCCAGCAGCCCACGGACCCCGAACACCGGGGAGCTGTTTTTT. Its translation is CASSPRTPNTGELFF.

The chain combines TRBV5-4 with TRBJ1-2, with 7 bases aligning to TRBD1. V lost 4 bases, J lost 8 bases, and 11 bases stayed unmatched. The CDR3 runs to 14 residues. The germline V gene has CDR1 SGHNT and CDR2 YYREEE (reference sequence). The CDR3 sequence is CASSPEGTDGGYTF. The CDR3 bases are TGTGCCAGCAGCCCGGAGGGGACAGATGGGGGCTACACCTTC.

This clone was counted a few times. The J gene is TRBJ1-5, the V gene TRBV10-3, with D possibly being TRBD1 (5 bases). Germline CDR1 and CDR2: ENHRY and SYGVKD. Trimming took off 9 bases at V and 3 bases at J, with 9 bases between the two ends. The CDR3 length is 12 residues. CDR3 in DNA: TGTGCCATTGGACAAAACAATCAGCCCCAGCATTTT. Amino acids: CAIGQNNQPQHF.

This clone was detected many times. The chain couples TRBV30 to TRBJ1-1; D call uncertain. Germline CDR1 GTSNPN, CDR2 SVGIG (reference sequence). Trimming left V 3 bases short and J 7 bases short, with 12 bases between. The length of the CDR3 is 12 residues. CDR3 sequence: CAWSRDGYEAFF. Here the CDR3 DNA reads TGTGCCTGGAGCCGCGACGGCTATGAAGCTTTCTTT.

The chain recombines TRBV2 with TRBJ2-6, with 9 bases matching TRBD2. The CDR3 runs to 15 residues. Germline CDR1 is SNHLY and CDR2 is FYNNEI. Trimming cost V 6 bases and J 2 bases; bases outside gene matches: 2. The CDR3 DNA follows: TGTGCCAGCAGCCTAGCGGGAACTGGGGCCAACGTCCTGACTTTC. It codes for CASSLAGTGANVLTF. Together with reference TRBV2 and TRBJ2-6, the CDR3 gives the full variable domain: EPEVTQTPSHQVTQMGQEVILRCVPISNHLYFYWYRQILGQKVEFLVSFYNNEISEKSEIFDDQFSVERPDGSNFTLKIRSTKLEDSAMYFCASSLAGTGANVLTFGAGSRLTVL.

The CDR3 is CASSGSSGYSYNEQFF. In DNA, the CDR3 is TGTGCCAGCAGCGGGAGTAGCGGATACTCCTACAATGAGCAGTTCTTC. This chain links TRBV9 with TRBJ2-1, with D possibly matching TRBD2 (6 bases). The V end was cut by 3 bases, the J end by 0 bases, with 13 bases between. The CDR3 loop spans 16 amino acids. Germline lookup yields CDR1 SGDLS and CDR2 YYNGEE.

The CDR3 reads CSATGVDTQYF. In DNA form, the CDR3 reads TGCAGTGCAACTGGTGTGGATACGCAGTATTTT. The gene calls are TRBV20-1 and TRBJ2-3, with D unresolved. Germline lookup yields CDR1 DFQATT and CDR2 SNEGSKA (reference sequence). This CDR3 comprises 11 residues. With 6 bases removed from V and 6 bases from J, the gap between germline ends came to 10 bases.

The rearrangement joins TRBV4-1 to TRBJ1-1; tentative D call: TRBD1 (6 bases). In germline, CDR1 is MGHRA, CDR2 YSYEKL. CDR3 size: 15 residues. Deletions cut 1 base from V and 4 bases from J, with 13 bases between. CDR3 region: CASSQAARGVTEAFF. The DNA of the CDR3 is TGCGCCAGCAGCCAAGCCGCGAGGGGGGTCACTGAAGCTTTCTTT.

This clone was found many times. A read error may produce the germline difference seen at one junction end. V is TRBV5-6 and J is TRBJ1-2; 9 bases fit TRBD1. The germline gives CDR1 SGHDT, CDR2 YYEEEE. The CDR3 totals 11 residues. CDR3 DNA sequence: TGTGCCAGCAGCCGGACAGGGGTCACAGACTTC. This sequence encodes CASSRTGVTDF.

The chain combines TRBV19 with TRBJ2-1; D perhaps matches TRBD1 (5 bases). V was shortened by 6 bases and J by 7 bases, with 13 bases between the two germline ends. The germline gives CDR1 LNHDA, CDR2 SQIVND (reference sequence). CDR3 length: 13 amino acids. The chain's CDR3 is CASRGPRWNEQFF. CDR3 DNA sequence: TGTGCCAGTAGGGGGCCTAGGTGGAATGAGCAGTTCTTC.

Concerning this clone itself: Germline is not matched at one junction end, which may reflect a read error. This chain uses TRBV7-9 with TRBJ1-2; D is undetermined. The germline CDR1 and CDR2 sequences are SEHNR and FQNEAQ (reference sequence). CDR3 length: 12 residues. Here the CDR3 DNA reads TGTGCCAGCAGCTTAATTAACCATGGCTACACCTTC. Amino acids: CASSLINHGYTF.

The chain employs TRBV27 and TRBJ2-6; no clear D gene. The germline V gene has CDR1 MNHEY and CDR2 SMNVEV (reference sequence). Trimming stripped 1 base from V and 0 bases from J, with 4 bases between. The CDR3 totals 15 residues. CDR3 sequence: CASSLWASGANVLTF. The CDR3 DNA follows: TGTGCCAGCAGTTTATGGGCCTCTGGGGCCAACGTCCTGACTTTC.

The chain employs TRBV5-6 and TRBJ1-1, with D unclear. V lost 0 bases and J 10 bases, leaving 13 bases between the germline ends. The CDR3 has 13 residues. Germline CDR1 SGHDT, CDR2 YYEEEE. The CDR3: CASSLGLGEGAFF. In DNA form, the CDR3 reads TGTGCCAGCAGCTTGGGGCTCGGGGAGGGAGCTTTCTTT.

The chain couples TRBV28 to TRBJ1-2, with 7 bases matching TRBD1. CDR1 is MDHEN and CDR2 is SYDVKM in the germline V gene. This CDR3 comprises 15 residues. After removal of 7 bases from V and 6 bases from J, the junction contained 14 bases not matched to a gene. CDR3 coding DNA: TGTGCCAGCAAAGGGGGCGAAAGGCCACGGCATGGCTACACCTTC. Translating it yields CASKGGERPRHGYTF.

By sample share, this clone is medium-sized. The chain links TRBV10-2 to TRBJ1-3; D call uncertain. This CDR3 comprises 16 residues. The germline V gene has CDR1 WSHSY and CDR2 SAAADI. The V and J ends lost 3 bases and 0 bases respectively, with 12 bases between them. CDR3 region: CASSELGMSSGNTIYF. CDR3 in DNA: TGCGCCAGCAGTGAACTGGGGATGAGCTCTGGAAACACCATATATTTT.

This chain uses TRBV5-1 with TRBJ2-2; D is unresolved. Germline V CDR1 and CDR2: SGHRS, YFSETQ. V lost 0 bases and J lost 0, with 6 bases in between. The CDR3 consists of 15 residues. The CDR3 coding sequence is TGCGCCAGCAGCTTGGAGGGATCGAACACCGGGGAGCTGTTTTTT. Translating it yields CASSLEGSNTGELFF.

The V gene is TRBV9, the J gene TRBJ1-4; 9 bases are a match to TRBD1. Germline CDR1 SGDLS, CDR2 YYNGEE. The V and J ends lost 3 bases and 3 bases, in that order; junction bases with no gene match: 3. The CDR3 loop spans 15 amino acids. The CDR3, as DNA: TGTGCCAGCAGCGCCAGACAGGGGGCTAATGAAAAACTGTTTTTT. Its translation: CASSARQGANEKLFF.

The gene calls are TRBV18 and TRBJ1-1, with TRBD1 identical over 9 bases. J gave up 4 bases and V 1 base, and 7 bases lay outside the gene matches. This CDR3 comprises 16 residues. The germline gives CDR1 KGHSH, CDR2 LQKENI. The CDR3 sequence: CASSPLGAQGATEAFF. CDR3 coding DNA: TGTGCCAGCTCACCACTAGGAGCACAGGGGGCCACTGAAGCTTTCTTT.

The J gene is TRBJ2-5, the V gene TRBV7-2; possibly TRBD1 or TRBD2 for D (5 bases each). CDR3 length equals 14 residues. Germline CDR1 reads SGHTA; CDR2 reads FQGNSA. V was clipped by 3 bases and J by 5 bases, with 13 bases between them. Written as DNA, the CDR3 is TGTGCCAGCAGCTTCGCAGGGCCGGGGGAGACCCAGTACTTC. Protein product: CASSFAGPGETQYF.

The J gene is TRBJ1-3, the V gene TRBV9; 10 nucleotides agree with TRBD1. Germline trimming cut 3 bases from V and 4 bases from J; bases unmatched to any gene: 1. The CDR3 length is 14 residues. Germline lookup yields CDR1 SGDLS and CDR2 YYNGEE. The CDR3 DNA sequence: TGTGCCAGCAGCGGACAGGGGGCAGGAAACACCATATATTTT. Its translation: CASSGQGAGNTIYF.